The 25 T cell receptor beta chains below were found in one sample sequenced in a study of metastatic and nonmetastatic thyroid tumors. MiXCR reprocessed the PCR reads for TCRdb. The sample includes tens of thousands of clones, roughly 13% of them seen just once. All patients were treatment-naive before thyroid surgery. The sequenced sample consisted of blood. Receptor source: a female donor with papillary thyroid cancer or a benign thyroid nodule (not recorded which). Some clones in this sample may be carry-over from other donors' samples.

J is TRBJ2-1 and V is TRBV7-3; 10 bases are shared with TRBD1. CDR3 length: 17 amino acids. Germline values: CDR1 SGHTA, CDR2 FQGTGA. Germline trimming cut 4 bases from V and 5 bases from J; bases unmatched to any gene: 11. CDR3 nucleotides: TGTGCCAGCAGCTCTGCTTCGGGACAGGGGCACAACAATGAGCAGTTCTTC. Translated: CASSSASGQGHNNEQFF. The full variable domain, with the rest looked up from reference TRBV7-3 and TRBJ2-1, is GAGVSQTPSNKVTEKGKYVELRCDPISGHTALYWYRQSLGQGPEFLIYFQGTGAADDSGLPNDRFFAVRPEGSVSTLKIQRTERGDSAVYLCASSSASGQGHNNEQFFGPGTRLTVL.

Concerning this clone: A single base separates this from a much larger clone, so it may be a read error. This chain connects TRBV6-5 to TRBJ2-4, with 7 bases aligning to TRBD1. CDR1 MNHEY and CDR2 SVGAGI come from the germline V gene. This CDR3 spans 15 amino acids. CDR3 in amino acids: CASSSSGQFKNIKYF. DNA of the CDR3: TGTGCCAGCAGTTCATCGGGACAGTTCAAAAACATTAAGTACTTC.

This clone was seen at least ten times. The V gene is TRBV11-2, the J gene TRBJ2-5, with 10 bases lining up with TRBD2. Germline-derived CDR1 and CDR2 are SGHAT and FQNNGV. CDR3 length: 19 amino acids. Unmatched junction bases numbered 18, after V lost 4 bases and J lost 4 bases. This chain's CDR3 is CASSSIGGGPSGSRETQYF. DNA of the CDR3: TGTGCCAGCAGCTCGATAGGCGGGGGGCCTAGCGGGAGTCGAGAGACCCAGTACTTC. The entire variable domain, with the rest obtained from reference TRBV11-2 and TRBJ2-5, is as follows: EAGVAQSPRYKIIEKRQSVAFWCNPISGHATLYWYQQILGQGPKLLIQFQNNGVVDDSQLPKDRFSAERLKGVDSTLKIQPAKLEDSAVYLCASSSIGGGPSGSRETQYFGPGTRLLVL.

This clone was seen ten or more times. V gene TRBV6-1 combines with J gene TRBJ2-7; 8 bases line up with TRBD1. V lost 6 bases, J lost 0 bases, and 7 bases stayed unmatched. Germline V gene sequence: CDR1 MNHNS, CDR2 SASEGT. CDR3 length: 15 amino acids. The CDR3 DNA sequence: TGTGCCAGCAGGGACCCGGGACAGGACTCCTACGAGCAGTACTTC. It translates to CASRDPGQDSYEQYF.

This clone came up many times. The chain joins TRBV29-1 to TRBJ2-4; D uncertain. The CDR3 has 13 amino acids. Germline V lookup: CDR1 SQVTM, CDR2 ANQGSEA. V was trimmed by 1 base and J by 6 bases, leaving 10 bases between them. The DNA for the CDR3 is TGCAGCGTTGAAGTAACGGCAGGAAACATTCAGTACTTC. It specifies CSVEVTAGNIQYF.

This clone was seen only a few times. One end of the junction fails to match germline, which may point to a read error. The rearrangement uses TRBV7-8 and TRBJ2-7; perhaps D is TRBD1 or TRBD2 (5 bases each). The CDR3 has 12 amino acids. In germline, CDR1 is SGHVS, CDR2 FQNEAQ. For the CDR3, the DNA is TGTGCCATCAGCTTAGCAGAGGGGGAGCAGTACTTC. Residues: CAISLAEGEQYF.

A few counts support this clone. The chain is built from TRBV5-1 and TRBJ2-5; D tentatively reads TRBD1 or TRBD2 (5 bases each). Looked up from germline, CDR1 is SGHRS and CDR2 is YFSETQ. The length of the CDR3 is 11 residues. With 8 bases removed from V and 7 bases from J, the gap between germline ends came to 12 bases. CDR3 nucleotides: TGCGCCAGTCGGGGCCTAGGGACCCAGTACTTC. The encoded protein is CASRGLGTQYF.

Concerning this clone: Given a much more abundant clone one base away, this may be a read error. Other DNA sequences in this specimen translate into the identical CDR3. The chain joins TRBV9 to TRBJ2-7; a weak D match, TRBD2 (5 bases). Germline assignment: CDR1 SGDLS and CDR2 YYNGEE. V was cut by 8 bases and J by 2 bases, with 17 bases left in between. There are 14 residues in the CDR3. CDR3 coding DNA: TGTGCCAGTAGCTCTTTGGGAGTAGCCTACGAGCAGTACTTC. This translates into CASSSLGVAYEQYF.

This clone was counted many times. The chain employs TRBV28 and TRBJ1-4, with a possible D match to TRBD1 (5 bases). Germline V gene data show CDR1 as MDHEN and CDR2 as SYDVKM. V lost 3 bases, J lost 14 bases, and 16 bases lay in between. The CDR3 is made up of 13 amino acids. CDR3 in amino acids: CASSFLYTGGLFF. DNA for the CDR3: TGTGCCAGCAGTTTTTTGTACACAGGCGGGCTGTTTTTT.

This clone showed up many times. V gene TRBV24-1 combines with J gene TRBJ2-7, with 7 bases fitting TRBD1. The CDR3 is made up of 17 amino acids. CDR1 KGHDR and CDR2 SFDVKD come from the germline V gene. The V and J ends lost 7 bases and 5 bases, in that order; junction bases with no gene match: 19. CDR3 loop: CATSSSAKGRGYHEQYF. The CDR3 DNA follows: TGTGCCACCAGCTCGTCTGCCAAGGGCAGGGGGTACCACGAGCAGTACTTC.

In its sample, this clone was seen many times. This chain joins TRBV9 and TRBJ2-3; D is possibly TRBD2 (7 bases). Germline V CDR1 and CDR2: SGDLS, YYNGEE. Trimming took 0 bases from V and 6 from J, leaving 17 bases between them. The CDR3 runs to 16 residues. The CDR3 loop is CASSVDGGADTDTQYF. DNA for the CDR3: TGTGCCAGCAGCGTAGATGGGGGGGCGGACACGGATACGCAGTATTTT. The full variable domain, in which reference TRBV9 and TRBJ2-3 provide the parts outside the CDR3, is DSGVTQTPKHLITATGQRVTLRCSPRSGDLSVYWYQQSLDQGLQFLIQYYNGEERAKGNILERFSAQQFPDLHSELNLSSLELGDSALYFCASSVDGGADTDTQYFGPGTRLTVL.

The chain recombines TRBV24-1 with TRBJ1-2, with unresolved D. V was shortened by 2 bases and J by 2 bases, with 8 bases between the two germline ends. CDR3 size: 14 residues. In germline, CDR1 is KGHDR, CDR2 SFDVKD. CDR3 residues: CATSDYTANYGYTF. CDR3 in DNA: TGTGCCACCAGTGATTACACCGCCAACTATGGCTACACCTTC.

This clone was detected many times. The CDR3 loop reads CASSPSGRPHYGYTF. In nucleotides, the CDR3 is TGTGCCAGCTCACCGTCGGGCAGGCCGCACTATGGCTACACCTTC. The chain carries TRBV18 and TRBJ1-2; D remains ambiguous. This CDR3 has 15 residues. Germline assignment: CDR1 KGHSH and CDR2 LQKENI. V was clipped by 3 bases and J by 3 bases, with 14 bases between them.

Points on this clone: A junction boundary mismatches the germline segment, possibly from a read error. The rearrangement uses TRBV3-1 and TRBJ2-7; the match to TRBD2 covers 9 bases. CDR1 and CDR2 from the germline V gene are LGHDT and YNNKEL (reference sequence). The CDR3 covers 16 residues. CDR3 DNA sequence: TGTGCCAGCAGCCAAAATCTAGCGGGGACCTCCTACGAACAGTACTTC. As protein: CASSQNLAGTSYEQYF.

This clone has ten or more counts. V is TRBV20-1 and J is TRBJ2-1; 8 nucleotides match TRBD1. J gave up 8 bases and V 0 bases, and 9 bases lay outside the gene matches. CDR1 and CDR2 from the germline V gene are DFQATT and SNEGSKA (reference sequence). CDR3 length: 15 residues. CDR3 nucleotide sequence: TGCAGTGCTAGAGATCTTAGGACAGGGTGGGATGAGCAGTTCTTC. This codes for CSARDLRTGWDEQFF.

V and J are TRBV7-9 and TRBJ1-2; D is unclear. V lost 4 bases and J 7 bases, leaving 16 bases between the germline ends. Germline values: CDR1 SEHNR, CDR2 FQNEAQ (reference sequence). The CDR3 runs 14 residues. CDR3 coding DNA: TGTGCCAGCAGCTACCGCGAAGGACGTGTTGGCTACACCTTC. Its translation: CASSYREGRVGYTF. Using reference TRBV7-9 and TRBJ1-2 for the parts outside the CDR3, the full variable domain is DTGVSQNPRHKITKRGQNVTFRCDPISEHNRLYWYRQTLGQGPEFLTYFQNEAQLEKSRLLSDRFSAERPKGSFSTLEIQRTEQGDSAMYLCASSYREGRVGYTFGSGTRLTVV.

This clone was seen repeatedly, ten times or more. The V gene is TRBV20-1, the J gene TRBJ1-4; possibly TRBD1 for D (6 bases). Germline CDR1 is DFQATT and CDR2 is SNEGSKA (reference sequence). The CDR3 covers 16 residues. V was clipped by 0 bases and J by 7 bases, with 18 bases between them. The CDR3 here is CSARDFSGALREKLFF. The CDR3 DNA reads TGCAGTGCTAGAGATTTTTCGGGGGCATTACGTGAAAAACTGTTTTTT.

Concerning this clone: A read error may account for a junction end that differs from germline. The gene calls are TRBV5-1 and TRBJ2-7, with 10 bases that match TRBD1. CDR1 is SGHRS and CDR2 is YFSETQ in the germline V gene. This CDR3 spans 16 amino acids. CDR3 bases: TGCGCCAGCAGCTTTGTGCCGGGACAGGGGATCAACGAGCGGTACTTC. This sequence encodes CASSFVPGQGINERYF. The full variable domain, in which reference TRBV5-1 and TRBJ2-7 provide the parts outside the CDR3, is KAGVTQTPRYLIKTRGQQVTLSCSPISGHRSVSWYQQTPGQGLQFLFEYFSETQRNKGNFPGRFSGRQFSNSRSEMNVSTLELGDSALYLCASSFVPGQGINERYFGPGTRLTVT.

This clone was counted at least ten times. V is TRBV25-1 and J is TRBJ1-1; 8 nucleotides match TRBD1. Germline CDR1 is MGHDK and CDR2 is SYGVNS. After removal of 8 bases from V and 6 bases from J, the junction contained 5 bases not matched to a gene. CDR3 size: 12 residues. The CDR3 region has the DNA TGTGCCAGCGCGACAGGGGCCGCTGAAGCTTTCTTT. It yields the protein CASATGAAEAFF.

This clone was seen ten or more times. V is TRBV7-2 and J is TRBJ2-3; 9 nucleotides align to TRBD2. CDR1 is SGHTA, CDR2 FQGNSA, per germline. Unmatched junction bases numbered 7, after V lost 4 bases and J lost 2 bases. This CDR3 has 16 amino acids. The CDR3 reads CASSSSGLAVTDTQYF. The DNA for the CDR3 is TGTGCCAGCAGCTCATCGGGACTAGCCGTCACAGATACGCAGTATTTT.

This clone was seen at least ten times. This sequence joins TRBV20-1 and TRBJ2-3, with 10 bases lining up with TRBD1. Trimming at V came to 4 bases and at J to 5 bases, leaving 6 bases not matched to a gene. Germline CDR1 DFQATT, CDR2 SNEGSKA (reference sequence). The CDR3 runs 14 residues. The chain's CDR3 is CSATTGGWGDTQYF. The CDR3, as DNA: TGCAGTGCTACGACAGGGGGCTGGGGAGATACGCAGTATTTT.

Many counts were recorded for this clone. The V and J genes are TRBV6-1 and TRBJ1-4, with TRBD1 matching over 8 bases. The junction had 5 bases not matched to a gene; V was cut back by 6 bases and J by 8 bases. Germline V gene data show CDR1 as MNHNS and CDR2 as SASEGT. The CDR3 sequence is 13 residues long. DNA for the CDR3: TGTGCCAGCAGACGACGACAGGGGGAAAAACTGTTTTTT. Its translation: CASRRRQGEKLFF.

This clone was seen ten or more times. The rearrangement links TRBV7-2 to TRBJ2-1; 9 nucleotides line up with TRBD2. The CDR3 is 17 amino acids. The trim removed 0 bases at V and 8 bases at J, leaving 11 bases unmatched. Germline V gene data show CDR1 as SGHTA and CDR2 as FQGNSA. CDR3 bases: TGTGCCAGCAGCTTAGCCCTACTGAGCGGGAGGACGCATGAGCAGTTCTTC. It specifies CASSLALLSGRTHEQFF.

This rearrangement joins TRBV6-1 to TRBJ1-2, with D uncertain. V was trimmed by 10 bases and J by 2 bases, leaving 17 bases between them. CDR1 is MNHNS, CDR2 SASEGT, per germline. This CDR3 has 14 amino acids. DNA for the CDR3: TGTGCCACCTTATCCATACAATGGAACTATGGCTACACCTTC. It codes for CATLSIQWNYGYTF.

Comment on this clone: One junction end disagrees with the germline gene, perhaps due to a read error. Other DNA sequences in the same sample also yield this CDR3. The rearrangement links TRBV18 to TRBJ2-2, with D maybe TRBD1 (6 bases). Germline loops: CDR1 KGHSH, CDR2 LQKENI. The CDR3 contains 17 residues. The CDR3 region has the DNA TGTGCCAGCTCATCTACCTCGACAGGTCTGCGGGCCGGGGAGCTTTTTTTT. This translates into CASSSTSTGLRAGELFF.